A single sample gave rise to the 17 T cell receptor beta chains below, sequenced in a study of OX40 agonist ivuxolimab in advanced cancers. Only in-frame clones appear in the TCRdb table, and some are missing; sequencing was by immunoSEQ multiplex PCR. The sample contains over 45,000 clones, 82% of which appear only once. The sample consisted of CD4+ or CD8+ T cells sorted from blood, taken in a trial of the OX40 agonist ivuxolimab. Receptors were obtained from an adult with an advanced solid tumor such as melanoma, head and neck, liver or kidney cancer.

The chain links TRBV4-3 to TRBJ2-5; TRBD2 agrees at 8 bases. The J call is in doubt because the DNA end fits TRBJ2-7 better. The length of the CDR3 is 16 residues. Germline V lookup: CDR1 LGHNA, CDR2 YSLEER. In DNA, the CDR3 is TGCGCCAGCAGCCAAGATGACTCGGGAGGGGGTGGCGAGCAGTACTTC. Its protein product is CASSQDDSGGGGEQYF.

The chain joins TRBV9 to TRBJ1-3, with 7 bases lining up with TRBD1. V lost 3 bases to trimming and J lost 3 bases; unmatched junction nucleotides: 6. The germline V gene encodes CDR1 SGDLS and CDR2 YYNGEE. The CDR3 runs to 15 residues. The CDR3 DNA reads TGTGCCAGCAGCGACCCACGACAGGGTGGAAACACCATATATTTT. Protein: CASSDPRQGGNTIYF.

This chain connects TRBV18 to TRBJ2-2, with D unresolved. Germline V gives CDR1 KGHSH, CDR2 LQKENI. The CDR3 consists of 12 residues. Trimming removed 5 bases at V and 5 bases at J, with 6 bases between. The DNA of the CDR3 is TGTGCCAGCTCAGTTTCAACCGGGGAGCTGTTTTTT. Translation gives CASSVSTGELFF.

This clone appeared a few times. The CDR3 coding sequence is TGTGCCAGCAGTTCCCTAGGTGGTACCGGGGAGCTGTTTTTT. Its translation is CASSSLGGTGELFF. The V gene is TRBV6-6, the J gene TRBJ2-2; D gene ambiguous. CDR1 is MNHNY and CDR2 is SVGAGI in the germline V gene (reference sequence). This CDR3 region has 14 residues. The V end lost 4 bases, the J end lost 5 bases, and 11 bases lay between the germline ends.

This clone was picked up a small number of times. The chain recombines TRBV11-2 with TRBJ2-4; D not certain. CDR3 size: 12 residues. V was clipped by 5 bases and J by 9 bases, with 11 bases between them. In germline, CDR1 is SGHAT, CDR2 FQNNGV. The CDR3 spells CASSPPSSIQYF. For the CDR3, the DNA is TGTGCCAGCAGCCCCCCTTCTAGCATTCAGTACTTC. Looking up the rest from reference TRBV11-2 and TRBJ2-4 gives the full variable domain: EAGVAQSPRYKIIEKRQSVAFWCNPISGHATLYWYQQILGQGPKLLIQFQNNGVVDDSQLPKDRFSAERLKGVDSTLKIQPAKLEDSAVYLCASSPPSSIQYFGAGTRLSVL.

The genes are TRBV29-1 and TRBJ1-5; D is perhaps TRBD1 (6 bases). Germline assignment: CDR1 SQVTM and CDR2 ANQGSEA. This CDR3 spans 13 amino acids. V lost 4 bases and J 4 bases, leaving 11 bases between the germline ends. CDR3 coding DNA: TGCAGCGTTGGGGGGGGCAGAAATCAGCCCCAGCATTTT. Protein product: CSVGGGRNQPQHF.

The chain couples TRBV5-1 to TRBJ1-1; unclear D gene. CDR3 length: 13 amino acids. V dropped 0 bases and J dropped 1 base, with 4 bases sitting between them. Per germline, CDR1 SGHRS and CDR2 YFSETQ. CDR3 region: CASSLEANTEAFF. In DNA form, the CDR3 reads TGCGCCAGCAGCTTGGAAGCGAACACTGAAGCTTTCTTT.

The V and J genes are TRBV9 and TRBJ2-1; perhaps TRBD2 as D (5 bases). The CDR3 spans 20 residues. Germline values: CDR1 SGDLS, CDR2 YYNGEE. Deletions cut 0 bases from V and 2 bases from J, with 24 bases between. The CDR3 spells CASSVALVARGVGAYNEQFF. The CDR3 region has the DNA TGTGCCAGCAGCGTAGCTTTGGTAGCACGGGGTGTCGGAGCCTACAATGAGCAGTTCTTC.

Here the CDR3 DNA reads TGTGCCAGCAGCTCCTCAGCCATCACAGATACGCAGTATTTT. It codes for CASSSSAITDTQYF. The chain uses TRBV7-2 and TRBJ2-3; no firm D call. CDR3 length: 14 amino acids. The germline V gene encodes CDR1 SGHTA and CDR2 FQGNSA. V was clipped by 4 bases and J by 2 bases, with 10 bases between them. Combining the CDR3 with reference TRBV7-2 and TRBJ2-3 gives the whole variable domain GAGVSQSPSNKVTEKGKDVELRCDPISGHTALYWYRQSLGQGLEFLIYFQGNSAPDKSGLPSDRFSAERTGGSVSTLTIQRTQQEDSAVYLCASSSSAITDTQYFGPGTRLTVL.

This clone has only a few counts. This sequence joins TRBV7-2 and TRBJ1-1; D remains ambiguous. V shed 3 bases and J shed 0 bases, with 8 bases lying between them. This CDR3 contains 14 residues. Germline V CDR1 and CDR2: SGHTA, FQGNSA. CDR3 in DNA: TGTGCCAGCAGCTTTACCTCCATGAACACTGAAGCTTTCTTT. This codes for CASSFTSMNTEAFF.

The V call is TRBV7-3, the J call TRBJ2-5; D call uncertain. This CDR3 contains 14 residues. Trimming cost V 5 bases and J 4 bases, with 14 bases left between them. Germline V gene sequence: CDR1 SGHTA, CDR2 FQGTGA. CDR3 DNA sequence: TGTGCCAGCAGCCCCGTATCTTCCATAGAGACCCAGTACTTC. Protein: CASSPVSSIETQYF.

V and J are TRBV5-1 and TRBJ1-6; TRBD1 agrees at 8 bases. CDR3 length: 15 amino acids. V was pared by 4 bases and J by 5 bases, with 5 bases of the junction left unmatched. CDR1 and CDR2 from the germline V gene are SGHRS and YFSETQ. The CDR3 loop is CASSREDRDNSPLHF. CDR3 bases: TGCGCCAGCAGCCGGGAGGACAGGGATAATTCACCCCTCCACTTT.

The genes are TRBV29-1 and TRBJ2-3; TRBD2 aligns across 9 bases. Losses at the gene ends were 6 bases for V and 1 base for J; bases not matched to a gene: 11. Germline V gene sequence: CDR1 SQVTM, CDR2 ANQGSEA. The CDR3 covers 16 residues. CDR3 amino acids: CSVRETLAGGTDTQYF. CDR3 coding DNA: TGCAGCGTAAGGGAAACACTAGCGGGTGGCACAGATACGCAGTATTTT.

This sequence joins TRBV11-3 and TRBJ2-3; D may be TRBD2 (6 bases). Germline V gives CDR1 SGHNT, CDR2 YENEEA. The CDR3 spans 16 residues. V was cut by 3 bases and J by 1 base, with 14 bases left in between. This CDR3 reads CASSLGTPWGTDTQYF. In DNA form, the CDR3 reads TGTGCCAGCAGCTTGGGGACTCCCTGGGGCACAGATACGCAGTATTTT.

The chain recombines TRBV6-1 with TRBJ2-7; 7 nucleotides match TRBD1. Germline CDR1 is MNHNS and CDR2 is SASEGT. CDR3 length equals 14 residues. Germline trimming cut 10 bases from V and 2 bases from J; bases unmatched to any gene: 11. CDR3 sequence (DNA): TGTGCCACCTATAACACTCAGGGGGCCTACGAGCAGTACTTC. It codes for CATYNTQGAYEQYF.

In its sample, this clone is medium-sized. The J gene is TRBJ2-5, the V gene TRBV9; no clear D gene. There are 13 residues in the CDR3. The ends were cut back, 0 bases at V and 5 bases at J, with 8 bases in the middle. Germline loops: CDR1 SGDLS, CDR2 YYNGEE. The CDR3 loop is CASSVGLLETQYF. The CDR3 DNA is TGTGCCAGCAGCGTAGGATTATTGGAGACCCAGTACTTC.

The rearrangement links TRBV6-1 to TRBJ2-3; 14 positions match TRBD2. The CDR3 is made up of 15 amino acids. After removal of 6 bases from V and 5 bases from J, the junction contained 4 bases not matched to a gene. The germline CDR1 and CDR2 sequences are MNHNS and SASEGT. As DNA, the CDR3 is TGTGCCAGCAGAAGTGGGACTAGCGGGGGAGATACGCAGTATTTT. Protein sequence: CASRSGTSGGDTQYF.